A single sample gave rise to the 18 T cell receptor beta chains below, sequenced in a study of OX40 agonist ivuxolimab in advanced cancers. Profiling relied on immunoSEQ multiplex PCR, and the TCRdb table lists in-frame clones only, not all of them. The sample carries just over 95,000 clones, 85% to 90% recorded once. Sequenced material: CD4+ or CD8+ T cells sorted from blood, taken in a trial of the OX40 agonist ivuxolimab. The receptors derive from an adult with an advanced solid tumor such as melanoma, head and neck, liver or kidney cancer.

V is TRBV6-5 and J is TRBJ2-7, with a tentative D call TRBD2 (5 bases). This CDR3 comprises 11 residues. The germline V and J ends were trimmed by 6 bases and 6 bases, with 9 bases remaining between them. From germline, CDR1 is MNHEY and CDR2 SVGAGI. CDR3 DNA: TGTGCCAGCAGGATAGGAGGCGAGCAGTACTTC. Encoded protein: CASRIGGEQYF.

This chain connects TRBV7-3 to TRBJ2-1; a possible D gene is TRBD2 (6 bases). V lost 5 bases to trimming and J lost 3 bases, with 14 bases between them. This CDR3 is 15 amino acids long. Germline lookup yields CDR1 SGHTA and CDR2 FQGTGA. DNA of the CDR3: TGTGCCAGCAGCCCAACCCCTAGCGACTACAATGAGCAGTTCTTC. Its protein is CASSPTPSDYNEQFF.

The chain uses TRBV5-4 and TRBJ1-2, with a possible D match to TRBD1 (5 bases). CDR3 length: 13 residues. The V and J ends lost 6 bases and 7 bases respectively, with 16 bases between them. Germline-derived CDR1 and CDR2 are SGHNT and YYREEE (reference sequence). The CDR3: CASNSGRVSGYTF. CDR3 DNA: TGTGCCAGCAATTCGGGCAGGGTTAGTGGCTACACCTTC.

In this sample, this clone turned up a few times. This chain joins TRBV25-1 and TRBJ1-6, with D uncertain. This CDR3 region has 14 residues. Trimming left V 3 bases short and J 4 bases short, with 7 bases between. Germline CDR1 reads MGHDK; CDR2 reads SYGVNS. CDR3 region: CASSDSGYNSPLHF. The CDR3, as DNA: TGTGCCAGCAGTGATTCAGGTTATAATTCACCCCTCCACTTT.

This sequence joins TRBV7-9 and TRBJ2-5; D perhaps matches TRBD2 (6 bases). Trimming took 1 base from V and 8 from J, leaving 11 bases between them. The CDR3 runs 13 residues. CDR1 and CDR2 from the germline V gene are SEHNR and FQNEAQ (reference sequence). The chain's CDR3 is CASSLEGGETQYF. CDR3 DNA sequence: TGTGCCAGCAGCTTAGAGGGAGGTGAAACCCAGTACTTC. Supplemented by reference TRBV7-9 and TRBJ2-5, the full variable domain reads DTGVSQNPRHKITKRGQNVTFRCDPISEHNRLYWYRQTLGQGPEFLTYFQNEAQLEKSRLLSDRFSAERPKGSFSTLEIQRTEQGDSAMYLCASSLEGGETQYFGPGTRLLVL.

CDR3 loop: CASSQETGLYGYTF. Written as DNA, the CDR3 is TGTGCCAGCAGCCAAGAGACAGGGTTATACGGCTACACCTTC. The chain uses TRBV14 and TRBJ1-2; 7 bases map to TRBD1. This CDR3 is built from 14 residues. From germline, CDR1 is SGHDN and CDR2 FVKESK. Trimming cost V 0 bases and J 8 bases; bases outside gene matches: 6.

The chain joins TRBV6-1 to TRBJ2-2; no firm D call. There are 14 residues in the CDR3. Trimming removed 5 bases from V and 3 bases from J, with 10 bases in between. The germline gives CDR1 MNHNS, CDR2 SASEGT. The CDR3 protein is CASSRQTHTGELFF. For the CDR3, the DNA is TGTGCCAGCAGTCGGCAGACGCACACCGGGGAGCTGTTTTTT.

This clone was seen a single time. This chain connects TRBV30 to TRBJ2-5; D not certain. Trimming removed 5 bases at V and 5 bases at J, with 12 bases between. The CDR3 runs to 12 residues. Germline-derived CDR1 and CDR2 are GTSNPN and SVGIG (reference sequence). The CDR3 region is CAWGWLGETQYF. The CDR3, as DNA: TGTGCCTGGGGCTGGTTGGGGGAGACCCAGTACTTC.

The V call is TRBV13, the J call TRBJ1-4, with D hard to call. The CDR3 consists of 15 residues. With 0 bases removed from V and 6 bases from J, the gap between germline ends came to 11 bases. CDR1 PRHDT and CDR2 FYEKMQ come from the germline V gene (reference sequence). The CDR3 loop reads CASSLGQNPYEKLFF. CDR3 DNA sequence: TGTGCCAGCAGCTTAGGCCAAAACCCCTATGAAAAACTGTTTTTT.

This clone was seen a handful of times. The rearrangement uses TRBV11-2 and TRBJ1-2; tentative D call: TRBD1 (5 bases). The CDR3 runs 14 residues. The germline V gene encodes CDR1 SGHAT and CDR2 FQNNGV. Trimming cost V 2 bases and J 2 bases, with 9 bases left between them. The CDR3 coding sequence is TGTGCCAGCAGCTTATGGGACGGGAACTATGGCTACACCTTC. Translating gives CASSLWDGNYGYTF. Based on the CDR3 plus reference TRBV11-2 and TRBJ1-2, the full variable domain is EAGVAQSPRYKIIEKRQSVAFWCNPISGHATLYWYQQILGQGPKLLIQFQNNGVVDDSQLPKDRFSAERLKGVDSTLKIQPAKLEDSAVYLCASSLWDGNYGYTFGSGTRLTVV.

The rearrangement links TRBV5-6 to TRBJ2-5; the D gene is possibly TRBD2 (6 bases). The CDR3 loop spans 15 amino acids. Germline lookup yields CDR1 SGHDT and CDR2 YYEEEE. V was shortened by 4 bases and J by 3 bases, with 16 bases between the two germline ends. CDR3 sequence reads: CASSRKRDWEETQYF. The CDR3 DNA follows: TGTGCCAGCAGCCGAAAGAGGGACTGGGAAGAGACCCAGTACTTC.

The rearrangement joins TRBV30 to TRBJ2-7; D may match TRBD1 or TRBD2 (5 bases each). With 5 bases removed from V and 7 bases from J, the gap between germline ends came to 18 bases. The CDR3 sequence is 13 residues long. Germline loops: CDR1 GTSNPN, CDR2 SVGIG (reference sequence). The CDR3 here is CAWGDGFLGEQYF. CDR3 DNA: TGTGCCTGGGGGGACGGATTTTTGGGTGAGCAGTACTTC. The whole variable domain, filled in from reference TRBV30 and TRBJ2-7, reads SQTIHQWPATLVQPVGSPLSLECTVEGTSNPNLYWYRQAAGRGLQLLFYSVGIGQISSEVPQNLSASRPQDRQFILSSKKLLLSDSGFYLCAWGDGFLGEQYFGPGTRLTVT.

The rearrangement uses TRBV4-1 and TRBJ2-3; 7 bases fit TRBD1. CDR1 and CDR2 (germline): MGHRA, YSYEKL. This CDR3 has 16 amino acids. V lost 0 bases, J lost 0 bases, and 3 bases stayed unmatched. CDR3 residues: CASSQETGSSTDTQYF. The CDR3 DNA reads TGCGCCAGCAGCCAAGAGACAGGGTCTAGCACAGATACGCAGTATTTT.

The CDR3 sequence: CASSVASSRPYNEQFF. The CDR3 DNA follows: TGTGCCAGCAGCGTAGCCAGTAGCCGACCCTACAATGAGCAGTTCTTC. The rearrangement uses TRBV9 and TRBJ2-1; D ambiguous. This CDR3 has 16 residues. Germline CDR1 SGDLS, CDR2 YYNGEE. The V end lost 0 bases, the J end lost 2 bases, and 12 bases lay between the germline ends.

This clone was counted a single time. The chain recombines TRBV5-8 with TRBJ1-4; 7 nucleotides align to TRBD1. Germline V gives CDR1 SGHTS, CDR2 YDEGEE. The CDR3 extends over 17 amino acids. J gave up 2 bases and V 3 bases, and 10 bases lay outside the gene matches. CDR3 in amino acids: CASSSATGALTNEKLFF. The DNA for the CDR3 is TGTGCCAGCAGCTCGGCCACAGGGGCGCTGACTAATGAAAAACTGTTTTTT.

This clone showed up just a few times. The chain combines TRBV30 with TRBJ2-5, with 8 bases fitting TRBD1. Germline CDR1 is GTSNPN and CDR2 is SVGIG (reference sequence). This CDR3 contains 11 residues. The V segment lost 5 bases and the J segment 5 bases; nucleotides outside the gene matches: 1. CDR3 residues: CAWGDRETQYF. CDR3 bases: TGTGCCTGGGGGGACAGGGAGACCCAGTACTTC.

The CDR3 DNA reads as TGTGCCAGCAGTGGACTTGACGGCAGAAACATTCAGTACTTC. This gives the protein CASSGLDGRNIQYF. This chain uses TRBV6-5 with TRBJ2-4, with D perhaps TRBD2 (5 bases). This CDR3 spans 14 amino acids. V gave up 5 bases and J gave up 6 bases, with 14 bases separating them. Looked up from germline, CDR1 is MNHEY and CDR2 is SVGAGI.

The CDR3 DNA reads as TGTGCCAGCAGTGAGGGGTGGGCCTATAATTCACCCCTCCACTTT. Translation gives CASSEGWAYNSPLHF. This chain connects TRBV27 to TRBJ1-6; tentatively, D is TRBD1 (5 bases). This CDR3 is 15 amino acids long. Deletions cut 5 bases from V and 2 bases from J, with 10 bases between. The germline gives CDR1 MNHEY, CDR2 SMNVEV (reference sequence).